The 10 T cell receptor beta chains below all came from one sample that was sequenced in a study of blood T cell repertoires in COVID-19. Measured with immunoSEQ multiplex PCR; TCRdb has only the in-frame clones, and not every one. This table holds hundreds of thousands of clones, more than 70% found once. Sequencing was done on a sample of peripheral blood. The receptors shown here come from a woman older than 75 with COVID-19, enrolled during active disease.

The V gene is TRBV7-8, the J gene TRBJ1-3; D unresolved. This CDR3 comprises 16 residues. Germline V gives CDR1 SGHVS, CDR2 FQNEAQ. V lost 7 bases to trimming and J lost 6 bases, with 22 bases between them. CDR3 bases: TGTGCCAGCATACGAGGCGCCGACCACAACCAAAACACCATATATTTT. This codes for CASIRGADHNQNTIYF.

The J gene is TRBJ2-2, the V gene TRBV19; D gene unclear. V was clipped by 1 base and J by 5 bases, with 5 bases between them. The germline V gene has CDR1 LNHDA and CDR2 SQIVND (reference sequence). This CDR3 contains 13 residues. This CDR3 reads CASSIGPTGELFF. The DNA of the CDR3 is TGTGCCAGTAGTATAGGTCCAACCGGGGAGCTGTTTTTT.

V gene TRBV5-4 combines with J gene TRBJ2-7; 9 bases align to TRBD1. Germline V gene data show CDR1 as SGHNT and CDR2 as YYREEE (reference sequence). There are 15 residues in the CDR3. The junction had 12 bases not matched to a gene; V was cut back by 4 bases and J by 7 bases. Here the CDR3 reads CASSAKNRGLQEQYF. Here the CDR3 DNA reads TGTGCCAGCAGCGCCAAGAACAGGGGGCTCCAGGAGCAGTACTTC.

This clone appeared a few times. J is TRBJ1-6 and V is TRBV5-3, with TRBD1 matching 9 bases. TRBV5-3 is placed among ORFs of uncertain function. Trimming removed 4 bases from V and 8 bases from J; junction bases left unmatched: 13. The CDR3 covers 17 residues. This CDR3 reads CARSHVPGQGEDSPLHF. The CDR3 nucleotides read TGTGCCAGAAGCCACGTCCCGGGACAGGGAGAGGATTCACCCCTCCACTTT.

V gene TRBV18 combines with J gene TRBJ1-1; D is perhaps TRBD1 (6 bases). The ends were cut back, 5 bases at V and 5 bases at J, with 15 bases in the middle. The CDR3 runs 14 residues. CDR1 is KGHSH and CDR2 is LQKENI in the germline V gene. The CDR3 loop reads CASSYQEQGTEAFF. DNA for the CDR3: TGTGCCAGCTCATACCAGGAACAGGGAACTGAAGCTTTCTTT. Filled out from reference TRBV18 and TRBJ1-1, the complete variable domain reads NAGVMQNPRHLVRRRGQEARLRCSPMKGHSHVYWYRQLPEEGLKFMVYLQKENIIDESGMPKERFSAEFPKEGPSILRIQQVVRGDSAAYFCASSYQEQGTEAFFGQGTRLTVV.

This chain links TRBV18 with TRBJ1-6, with a weak D call TRBD1 (6 bases). Trimming shortened V by 5 bases and J by 9 bases, and 14 bases separated the two germline ends. The CDR3 is 14 residues long. From germline, CDR1 is KGHSH and CDR2 LQKENI. DNA of the CDR3: TGTGCCAGCTCAAGGGACATAGAGGGTTCACCCCTCCACTTT. As protein: CASSRDIEGSPLHF.

This chain links TRBV11-3 with TRBJ1-3, with D unclear. The V and J ends lost 5 bases and 3 bases respectively, with 8 bases between them. The CDR3 runs to 13 residues. The germline V gene encodes CDR1 SGHNT and CDR2 YENEEA. DNA for the CDR3: TGTGCCAGCAGCCAGACATTTGGAAACACCATATATTTT. Residues: CASSQTFGNTIYF.

The chain joins TRBV18 to TRBJ1-2; no reliable D call. V shed 3 bases and J shed 3 bases, with 11 bases lying between them. The germline V gene encodes CDR1 KGHSH and CDR2 LQKENI. The CDR3 contains 14 residues. The CDR3 sequence is CASSPEGADYGYTF. CDR3 coding DNA: TGTGCCAGCTCACCGGAGGGCGCTGACTATGGCTACACCTTC.

The gene calls are TRBV3-1 (or the pseudogene TRBV3-2) and TRBJ2-3; TRBD2 might be the D (6 bases). The CDR3 has 15 amino acids. Germline V gene data show CDR1 as LGHDT and CDR2 as YNNKEL (reference sequence). V was clipped by 5 bases and J by 6 bases, with 18 bases between them. In DNA form, the CDR3 reads TGTGCCAGCAGCGCATGGGGCGGGATGGGTGATACGCAGTATTTT. Translating it yields CASSAWGGMGDTQYF.

The chain uses TRBV6-4 and TRBJ2-7; a possible D gene is TRBD2 (6 bases). The CDR3 has 14 amino acids. From germline, CDR1 is MRHNA and CDR2 SNTAGT. V lost 6 bases, J lost 2 bases, and 14 bases lay in between. CDR3 DNA: TGTGCCAGCAGGTCCCGTGGGAGGCCCTACGAGCAGTACGTC. It encodes CASRSRGRPYEQYV.